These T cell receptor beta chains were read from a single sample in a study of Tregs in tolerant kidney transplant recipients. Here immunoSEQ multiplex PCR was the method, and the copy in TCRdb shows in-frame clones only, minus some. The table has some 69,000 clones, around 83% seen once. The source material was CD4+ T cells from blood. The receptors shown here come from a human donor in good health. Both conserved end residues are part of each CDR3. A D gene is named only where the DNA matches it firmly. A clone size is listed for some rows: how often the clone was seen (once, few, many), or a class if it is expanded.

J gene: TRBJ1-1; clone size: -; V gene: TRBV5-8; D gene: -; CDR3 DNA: TGTGCCAGCAGCTTGGGAAACAGACCGAAAGCTTTCTTT; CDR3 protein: CASSLGNRPKAFF
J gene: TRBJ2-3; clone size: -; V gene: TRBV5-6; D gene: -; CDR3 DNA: TGTGCCAGCAGCTTGACTAGCAAATTCACAGATACGCAGTATTTT; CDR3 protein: CASSLTSKFTDTQYF
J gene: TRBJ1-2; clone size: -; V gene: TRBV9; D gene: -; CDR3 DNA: TGTGCCAGCAGTTTAGACGGGAGGGCGAGTGGCTACACCTTC; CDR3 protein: CASSLDGRASGYTF
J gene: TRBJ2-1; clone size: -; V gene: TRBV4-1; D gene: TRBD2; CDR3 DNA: TGCGCCAGCAGCCAAGAACGACTTGGGACTAGCGGGAGCCCGAAACCCCACAATGAGCAGTTCTTC; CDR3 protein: CASSQERLGTSGSPKPHNEQFF
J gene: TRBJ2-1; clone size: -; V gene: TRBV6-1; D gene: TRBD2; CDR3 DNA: TGTGCCAGCAGTGAAAGTAGCGGGAGGCAGTTCTTC; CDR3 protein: CASSESSGRQFF
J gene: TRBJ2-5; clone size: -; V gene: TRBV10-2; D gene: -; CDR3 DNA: TGCGCCAGCAGTGAAGGGTATCAAGAGACCCAGTACTTC; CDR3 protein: CASSEGYQETQYF
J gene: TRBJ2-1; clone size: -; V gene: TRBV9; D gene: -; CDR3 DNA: TGTGCCAGCAGCTCGTGGATGGCGGCCTACAATGAGCAGTTCTTC; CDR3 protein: CASSSWMAAYNEQFF
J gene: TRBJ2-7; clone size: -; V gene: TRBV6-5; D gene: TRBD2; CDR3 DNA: TGTGCCAGCAGCCACCCTAGCGGGGGCTCCGACGAGCAGTACTTC; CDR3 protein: CASSHPSGGSDEQYF
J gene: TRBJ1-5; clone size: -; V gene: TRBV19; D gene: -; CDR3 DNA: TGTGCCAGTAGCTATAGGGACCTGAGGCAGCCCCAGCATTTT; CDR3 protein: CASSYRDLRQPQHF
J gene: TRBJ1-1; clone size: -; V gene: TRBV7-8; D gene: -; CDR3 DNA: TGTGCCAGCAGCTTCCGGGACACCTTCAGATACACTGAAGCTTTCTTT; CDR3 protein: CASSFRDTFRYTEAFF
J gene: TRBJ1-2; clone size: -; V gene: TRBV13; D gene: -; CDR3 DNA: TGTGCCAGCAGAGCCAAGGGCCTGTATGGCTACACCTTC; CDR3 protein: CASRAKGLYGYTF
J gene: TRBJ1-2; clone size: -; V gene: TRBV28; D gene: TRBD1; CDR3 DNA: TGTGCCAGCAGTTTAAGTGGGACAGGCTGGGAAGGCTACACCTTC; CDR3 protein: CASSLSGTGWEGYTF
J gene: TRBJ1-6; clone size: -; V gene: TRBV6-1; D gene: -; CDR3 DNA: TGTGCCAGCAGAGAGACTCCTTATTCACCCCTCCACTTT; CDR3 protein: CASRETPYSPLHF
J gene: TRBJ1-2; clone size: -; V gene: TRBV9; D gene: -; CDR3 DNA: TGTGCCAGCAGCGGGGTTCAGGGAGACTATGGCTACACCTTC; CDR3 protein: CASSGVQGDYGYTF
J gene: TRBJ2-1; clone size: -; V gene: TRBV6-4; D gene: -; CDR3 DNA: TGTGCCAGCAGTGCAATCCGTGAGCAGTTCTTC; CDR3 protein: CASSAIREQFF
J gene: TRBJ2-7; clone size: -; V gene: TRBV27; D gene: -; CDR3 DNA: TGTGCCAGCAGTTTATCAATCCAGTCCTACGAGCAGTACTTC; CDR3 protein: CASSLSIQSYEQYF
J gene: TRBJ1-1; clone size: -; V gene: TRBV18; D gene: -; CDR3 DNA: TGTGCCAGCTCAGACAGTCTGAACACTGAAGCTTTCTTT; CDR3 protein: CASSDSLNTEAFF
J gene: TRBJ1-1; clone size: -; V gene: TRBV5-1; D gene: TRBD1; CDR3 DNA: TGCGCCAGCAGCATACAGGGGCGGAACACTGAAGCTTTCTTT; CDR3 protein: CASSIQGRNTEAFF
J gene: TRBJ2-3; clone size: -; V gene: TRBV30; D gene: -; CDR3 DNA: TGTGCCTGGTCCTCCTTGAATACGCAGTATTTT; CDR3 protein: CAWSSLNTQYF
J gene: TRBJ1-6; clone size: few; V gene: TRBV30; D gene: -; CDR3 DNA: TGTGCCTGGAGTCAACATTTAATGGATTCACCCCTCCACTTT; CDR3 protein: CAWSQHLMDSPLHF
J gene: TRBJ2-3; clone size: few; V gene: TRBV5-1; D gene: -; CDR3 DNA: TGCGCCAGCAGGTCTCACAGGGAAGGGATAGATACGCAGTATTTT; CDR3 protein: CASRSHREGIDTQYF
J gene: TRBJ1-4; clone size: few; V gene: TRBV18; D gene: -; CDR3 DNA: TGTGCCAGCTCAAAACAGTCAACTAATGAAAAACTGTTTTTT; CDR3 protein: CASSKQSTNEKLFF
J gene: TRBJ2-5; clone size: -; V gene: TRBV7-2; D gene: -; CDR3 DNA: TGTGCCAGCAGCTTCGGCGGCGGGGAAGGGGAGACCCAGTACTTC; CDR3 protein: CASSFGGGEGETQYF
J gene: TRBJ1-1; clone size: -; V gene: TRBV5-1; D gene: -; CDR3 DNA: TGCGCCAGCAGCTCCCAACCGACAGGAGGGAACACTGAAGCTTTCTTT; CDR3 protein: CASSSQPTGGNTEAFF
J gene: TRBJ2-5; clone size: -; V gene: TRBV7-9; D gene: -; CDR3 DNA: TGTGCCAGCAGCTCCCGCGGCCGTTTACAAGAGACCCAGTACTTC; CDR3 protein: CASSSRGRLQETQYF
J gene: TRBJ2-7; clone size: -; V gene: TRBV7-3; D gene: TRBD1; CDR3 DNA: TGTGCCAGCAGCTCCCTGAGGGGGCGCACCAACTTC; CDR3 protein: CASSSLRGRTNF
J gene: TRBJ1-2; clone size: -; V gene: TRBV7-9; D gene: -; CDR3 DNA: TGTGCCAGCAGCATAGAGATGGGTGGCTACACCTTC; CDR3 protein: CASSIEMGGYTF
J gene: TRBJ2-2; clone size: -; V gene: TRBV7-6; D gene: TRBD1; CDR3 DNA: TGTGCCAGCAGCCCCACCAACAGGGGGAACACCGGGGAGCTGTTTTTT; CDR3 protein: CASSPTNRGNTGELFF